The T cell receptor beta chain described here comes from a study of shared clonotypes between healthy human individuals. The CDR3 runs to 16 residues. Germline-derived CDR1 and CDR2 are SEHNR and FQNEAQ (reference sequence). V was pared by 3 bases and J by 0 bases, with 14 bases between. Sequenced by immunoSEQ multiplex PCR; TCRdb stores in-frame clones only, minus some. The sample contains fewer than 700,000 clones, roughly 79% of which appear only once. This chain connects TRBV7-9 to TRBJ1-1; D unresolved. This clonotype originated in a woman aged 40 to 50 in good health. Some clones in this sample may be carry-over from other donors' samples. Source material: PBMCs. CDR3 protein: CASSLAVRLMNTEAFF. CDR3 DNA: TGTGCCAGCAGCTTGGCCGTCCGTCTTATGAACACTGAAGCTTTCTTT. Full variable domain (missing parts from reference TRBV7-9 and TRBJ1-1): DTGVSQNPRHKITKRGQNVTFRCDPISEHNRLYWYRQTLGQGPEFLTYFQNEAQLEKSRLLSDRFSAERPKGSFSTLEIQRTEQGDSAMYLCASSLAVRLMNTEAFFGQGTRLTVV.